These T cell receptor beta chains were read from a single sample in a study of T cells in Graves' hyperthyroidism and ophthalmopathy. Each CDR3 protein is one row after TCRdb ran MiXCR on the multiplex PCR reads. The data hold roughly 740,000 distinct CDR3 sequences, with over 15% observed a single time. Sequencing was carried out using blood. These receptors all come from a young man with Graves' hyperthyroidism. Each CDR3 is given with its conserved first and last residue. The D gene is left open where the match is weak. Only part of the rows carry a size: once, few, many, or a class if the clone is expanded.

V,D,J,size,DNA,CDR3
TRBV6-6,TRBD1,TRBJ2-3,many,TGTGCCAGCAGTTACTCGTCTACAGGGGGTGGCACAGATACGCAGTATTTT,CASSYSSTGGGTDTQYF
TRBV15,.,TRBJ2-1,few,TGTGCCACCAGCAGGTGGGGGACAGGGAAGAGCGGGAGGAACGATGAGCAGTTCTTC,CATSRWGTGKSGRNDEQFF
TRBV5-5,.,TRBJ2-3,.,TGTGCCAGCAGCTTGCCTCGCGGGGATACGCAGTATTTT,CASSLPRGDTQYF
TRBV12-3/TRBV12-4,.,TRBJ1-5,many,TGTGCCAGCAGCCCAAGTAGCAATCAGCCCCAGCATTTT,CASSPSSNQPQHF
TRBV14,.,TRBJ2-7,.,TGTGCCAGCAGCCAAGACCCCCGGCAGAGCTCCTACGAGCAGTACTTC,CASSQDPRQSSYEQYF
TRBV28,.,TRBJ2-1,many,TGTGCCAGCAGTTTCCCCGTACAGCGGGCACACAATGAGCAGTTCTTC,CASSFPVQRAHNEQFF
TRBV13,.,TRBJ2-5,many,TGTGCCAGCAGCACTTCCCGGGACTCCGTCGAGACCCAGTACTTC,CASSTSRDSVETQYF
TRBV2,.,TRBJ1-6,many,TGTGCCAGCGGGCAGGGAGCGGCTAATTCACCCCTCCACTTT,CASGQGAANSPLHF
TRBV15,.,TRBJ2-1,.,TGTGCCACCAGCAGATTAGGCACCGACAATGAGCAGTTCTTC,CATSRLGTDNEQFF
TRBV6-2/TRBV6-3,.,TRBJ2-7,few,TGTGCCAGCAGTTATCGACTCCGGCAGGGAATCTCCTACGAGCAGTACTTC,CASSYRLRQGISYEQYF